The clone carrying this T cell receptor (beta chain) was detected only a few times. Its specificity is unknown. Molecules of cDNA were individually given unique molecular identifiers that were attached to them. TCRdb re-called the 5' RACE reads through MiXCR, storing one row per CDR3 protein. The table records around 62,000 distinct CDR3 sequences, under 15% of them present only once. This entry is derived from a study of early T cells in non-severe SARS-CoV-2 infection. At the level of the study: The chains were unpaired, and the sequenced material was bulk RNA from unsorted whole blood.

General study findings and limits: Private and CD4 specificities were missed by VDJdb matching, skewed to anti-spike CD8.

The V end lost 6 bases, the J end lost 7 bases, and 19 bases lay between the germline ends. The CDR3 runs to 15 residues. Germline V gives CDR1 DFQATT, CDR2 SNEGSKA (reference sequence). This sequence joins TRBV20-1 and TRBJ1-6; D ambiguous. This clonotype was obtained from an adult who was a healthcare worker with PCR-confirmed SARS-CoV-2 infection or an uninfected control (not recorded which). The sequencing input was whole blood. The CDR3 DNA reads as TGCAGTGCCCCCAAGGAGGGCCGGCGGAATTCACCCCTCCACTTT. Translation gives CSAPKEGRRNSPLHF.